This T cell receptor (beta chain) was captured in a study of cytomegalovirus exposure and HLA in healthy donors. Study overall: It was reported in a later analysis that the roughly 120 validation repertoires used the same platform as the approximately 670 first-cohort repertoires. Study conclusions and caveats: The study listed roughly 150 cytomegalovirus-associated TCR beta chains.

Separate from the roughly 700-subject first cohort was the approximately 130-subject validation cohort, to which the donors belonged. Regarding this clone: What it binds is not known.

From germline, CDR1 is SNHLY and CDR2 FYNNEI. The ends lost 11 bases at V and 1 base at J; junction bases unmatched: 9. The CDR3 loop spans 14 amino acids. This table comes from immunoSEQ multiplex PCR, and its TCRdb copy is limited to in-frame clones, with some not included. This sample has under 75,000 clones; roughly 94% occur once, and the top ten carry approximately 6.8%. The source of this sequence is a woman aged 18-30 years in good health and CMV-seropositive. J is TRBJ2-3 and V is TRBV2, with 7 bases matching TRBD2. Sequencing was done on a sample of PBMCs. CDR3 in amino acids: CASTGTTGTDTQYF. The CDR3 DNA is TGTGCCTCAACCGGGACTACGGGCACAGATACGCAGTATTTT.